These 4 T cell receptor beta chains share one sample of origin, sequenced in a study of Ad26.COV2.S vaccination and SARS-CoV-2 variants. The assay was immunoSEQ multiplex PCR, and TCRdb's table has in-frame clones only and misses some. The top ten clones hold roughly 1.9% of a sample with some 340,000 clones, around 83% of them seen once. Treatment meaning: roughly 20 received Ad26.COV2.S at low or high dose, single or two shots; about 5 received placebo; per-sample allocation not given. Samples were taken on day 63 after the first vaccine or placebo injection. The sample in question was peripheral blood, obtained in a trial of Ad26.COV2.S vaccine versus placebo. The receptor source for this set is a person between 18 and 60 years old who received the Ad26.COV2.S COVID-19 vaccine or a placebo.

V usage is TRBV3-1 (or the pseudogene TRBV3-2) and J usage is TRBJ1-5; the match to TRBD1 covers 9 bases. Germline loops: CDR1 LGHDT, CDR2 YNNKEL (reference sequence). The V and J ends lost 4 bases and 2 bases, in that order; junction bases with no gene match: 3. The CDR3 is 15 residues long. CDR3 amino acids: CASSPRTGGNQPQHF. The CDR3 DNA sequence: TGTGCCAGCAGCCCCAGGACAGGGGGCAATCAGCCCCAGCATTTT.

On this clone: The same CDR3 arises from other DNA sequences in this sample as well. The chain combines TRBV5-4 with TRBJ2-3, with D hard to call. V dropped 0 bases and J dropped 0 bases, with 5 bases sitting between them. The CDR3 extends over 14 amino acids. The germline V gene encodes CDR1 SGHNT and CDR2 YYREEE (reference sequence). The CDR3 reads CASSLGVSTDTQYF. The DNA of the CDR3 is TGTGCCAGCAGCTTGGGGGTAAGCACAGATACGCAGTATTTT.

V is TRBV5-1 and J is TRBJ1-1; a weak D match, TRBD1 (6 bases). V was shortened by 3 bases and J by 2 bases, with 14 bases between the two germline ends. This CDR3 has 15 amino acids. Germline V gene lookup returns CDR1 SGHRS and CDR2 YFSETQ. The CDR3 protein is CASSSADSRNTEAFF. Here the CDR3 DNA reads TGCGCCAGCAGCTCCGCGGACAGCAGAAACACTGAAGCTTTCTTT. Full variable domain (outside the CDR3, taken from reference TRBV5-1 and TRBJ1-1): KAGVTQTPRYLIKTRGQQVTLSCSPISGHRSVSWYQQTPGQGLQFLFEYFSETQRNKGNFPGRFSGRQFSNSRSEMNVSTLELGDSALYLCASSSADSRNTEAFFGQGTRLTVV.

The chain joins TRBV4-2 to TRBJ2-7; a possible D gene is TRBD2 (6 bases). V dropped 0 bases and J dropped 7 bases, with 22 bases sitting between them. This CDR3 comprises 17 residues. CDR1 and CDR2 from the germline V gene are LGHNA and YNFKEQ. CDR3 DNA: TGTGCCAGCAGCCAAGAGGCGGTGGTCCAGGGAGGAGGGGAGCAGTACTTC. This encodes CASSQEAVVQGGGEQYF.